This T cell receptor (beta chain) emerged from a study of blood T cell repertoires in COVID-19. Study-level background: COVID-19 samples, acute and convalescent, were from the United States, Italy and Spain.

V dropped 2 bases and J dropped 0 bases, with 15 bases sitting between them. Germline assignment: CDR1 SGHDT and CDR2 YYEEEE. The CDR3 extends over 17 amino acids. In the study's own analysis: By means of reference gene primer amplification, nucleated cell counts were estimated. Generated by immunoSEQ multiplex PCR, the TCRdb table keeps only in-frame clones and is missing some. That table is the source of V, J and clone size, and D and trimming were worked out from the DNA. The sample has about 370,000 clones; 91% are singletons. This TCR was sampled from a woman in her thirties or forties who had been exposed to COVID-19. Input material: PBMCs or T cells enriched from blood (not recorded which). The V and J genes are TRBV5-6 and TRBJ1-5; D may be TRBD1 (5 bases). CDR3 loop: CASSLRRGGSSNQPQHF. The CDR3 bases are TGTGCCAGCAGCTTAAGGAGGGGTGGTAGTAGCAATCAGCCCCAGCATTTT. The full variable domain, in which reference TRBV5-6 and TRBJ1-5 provide the parts outside the CDR3, is DAGVTQSPTHLIKTRGQQVTLRCSPKSGHDTVSWYQQALGQGPQFIFQYYEEEERQRGNFPDRFSGHQFPNYSSELNVNALLLGDSALYLCASSLRRGGSSNQPQHFGDGTRLSIL.